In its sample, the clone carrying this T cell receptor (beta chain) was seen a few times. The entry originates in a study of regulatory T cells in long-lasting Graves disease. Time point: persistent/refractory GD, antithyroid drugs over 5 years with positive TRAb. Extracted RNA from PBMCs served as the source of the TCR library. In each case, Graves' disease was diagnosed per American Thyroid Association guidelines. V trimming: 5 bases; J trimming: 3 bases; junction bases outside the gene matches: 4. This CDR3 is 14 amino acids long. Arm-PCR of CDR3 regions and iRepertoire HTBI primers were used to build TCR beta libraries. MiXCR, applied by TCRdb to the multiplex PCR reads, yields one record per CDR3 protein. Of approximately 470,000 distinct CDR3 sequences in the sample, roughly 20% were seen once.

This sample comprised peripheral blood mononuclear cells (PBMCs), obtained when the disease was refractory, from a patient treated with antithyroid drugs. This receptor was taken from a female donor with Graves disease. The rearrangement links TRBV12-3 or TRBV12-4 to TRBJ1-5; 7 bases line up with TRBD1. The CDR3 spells CASSKQGLNQPQHF. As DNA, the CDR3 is TGTGCCAGCAGTAAACAGGGGCTCAATCAGCCCCAGCATTTT.